A single sample is the source of the 25 T cell receptor beta chains below, sequenced in a study of PD-1 blockade in classical Hodgkin lymphoma. Every patient relapsed after autologous stem cell transplantation, and brentuximab vedotin exposure varied. Magnetic depletion of unwanted cells isolated CD4+ T cells from thawed PBMCs. Clones were read by immunoSEQ multiplex PCR, and TCRdb kept only the in-frame ones, dropping some. The sample yields 30,000 to 35,000 clones, approximately 92% seen once. The source material was CD4+ T cells from blood, sampled at baseline. The origin of the receptors is a human donor with classical Hodgkin lymphoma.

CDR3 protein: CASSYGHSSASYEQYF. The CDR3 DNA follows: TGTGCCAGCAGTTACGGGCATTCATCGGCCTCCTACGAGCAGTACTTC. V gene TRBV6-5 combines with J gene TRBJ2-7, with D unclear. Deletions cut 2 bases from V and 0 bases from J, with 14 bases between. There are 16 residues in the CDR3. Germline CDR1 MNHEY, CDR2 SVGAGI.

This chain links TRBV15 with TRBJ1-2, with D perhaps TRBD1 (6 bases). From germline, CDR1 is LNHNV and CDR2 YYDKDF (reference sequence). The V gene lost 2 bases and the J gene lost 0 bases, with 10 bases spanning the gap. The CDR3 runs to 15 residues. DNA of the CDR3: TGTGCCACCAGCAGACCGGACAGAGCTAACTATGGCTACACCTTC. Residues: CATSRPDRANYGYTF. Supplemented by reference TRBV15 and TRBJ1-2, the full variable domain reads DAMVIQNPRYQVTQFGKPVTLSCSQTLNHNVMYWYQQKSSQAPKLLFHYYDKDFNNEADTPDNFQSRRPNTSFCFLDIRSPGLGDTAMYLCATSRPDRANYGYTFGSGTRLTVV.

The V and J genes are TRBV30 and TRBJ2-1, with 7 bases lining up with TRBD2. The germline V gene encodes CDR1 GTSNPN and CDR2 SVGIG (reference sequence). The CDR3 extends over 15 amino acids. V was clipped by 4 bases and J by 3 bases; unmatched bases: 9. The CDR3 DNA sequence: TGTGCCTGGACAGTGGGGAGCGGGAACTACAATGAGCAGTTCTTC. This translates into CAWTVGSGNYNEQFF. Complete variable domain (other parts from reference TRBV30 and TRBJ2-1): SQTIHQWPATLVQPVGSPLSLECTVEGTSNPNLYWYRQAAGRGLQLLFYSVGIGQISSEVPQNLSASRPQDRQFILSSKKLLLSDSGFYLCAWTVGSGNYNEQFFGPGTRLTVL.

The rearrangement uses TRBV19 and TRBJ1-5; D gene ambiguous. V shed 7 bases and J shed 0 bases, with 10 bases lying between them. Germline CDR1 LNHDA, CDR2 SQIVND (reference sequence). The CDR3 spans 14 residues. In nucleotides, the CDR3 is TGTGCCAGTAATACGGAACCTAGCAATCAGCCCCAGCATTTT. This codes for CASNTEPSNQPQHF.

The chain joins TRBV28 to TRBJ2-5, with D hard to call. CDR1 MDHEN and CDR2 SYDVKM come from the germline V gene. With 2 bases removed from V and 9 bases from J, the gap between germline ends came to 13 bases. CDR3 length equals 13 residues. In nucleotides, the CDR3 is TGTGCCAGCAGTTTAATTCCCGCCCCGCCCCAGTACTTC. This translates into CASSLIPAPPQYF.

CDR3 amino acids: CASSRHFGTDMSNQPQHF. The CDR3 nucleotides read TGTGCCAGCAGCCGACACTTCGGGACAGATATGAGCAATCAGCCCCAGCATTTT. The chain employs TRBV5-8 and TRBJ1-5; 7 bases map to TRBD1. The germline gives CDR1 SGHTS, CDR2 YDEGEE. This CDR3 is built from 18 residues. J lost 1 base, V lost 4 bases, and 14 bases had no gene match.

The V and J genes are TRBV5-1 and TRBJ2-3; D is unclear. V shed 2 bases and J shed 4 bases, with 17 bases lying between them. The CDR3 totals 16 residues. CDR1 is SGHRS and CDR2 is YFSETQ in the germline V gene. CDR3 DNA: TGCGCCAGCAGCTTTCAGTCGGGCTCGGCACCAGATACGCAGTATTTT. Protein: CASSFQSGSAPDTQYF.

The chain joins TRBV6-5 to TRBJ1-3; D remains unclear. The germline V and J ends were trimmed by 2 bases and 0 bases, with 8 bases remaining between them. The germline V gene encodes CDR1 MNHEY and CDR2 SVGAGI. This CDR3 has 15 residues. Here the CDR3 reads CASSYARSSGNTIYF. In DNA, the CDR3 is TGTGCCAGCAGTTACGCGAGGAGCTCTGGAAACACCATATATTTT.

The chain joins TRBV7-9 to TRBJ2-1; 7 bases align to TRBD2. V shed 9 bases and J 2 bases; nucleotides not matched to a gene: 10. Germline-derived CDR1 and CDR2 are SEHNR and FQNEAQ (reference sequence). The CDR3 is 15 amino acids. The CDR3 is CASELGRGAYNEQFF. The CDR3 DNA follows: TGTGCCAGTGAATTGGGACGGGGGGCCTACAATGAGCAGTTCTTC.

Only a few counts were recorded for this clone. This sequence joins TRBV27 and TRBJ2-7; no definite D call. V was cut by 3 bases and J by 2 bases, with 14 bases left in between. The CDR3 spans 15 residues. Germline V lookup: CDR1 MNHEY, CDR2 SMNVEV (reference sequence). This chain's CDR3 is CASSFHSQGPYEQYF. The CDR3 bases are TGTGCCAGCAGTTTTCACTCTCAAGGCCCCTACGAGCAGTACTTC.

This chain joins TRBV19 and TRBJ2-2; 10 bases are shared with TRBD1. CDR1 and CDR2 (germline): LNHDA, SQIVND (reference sequence). This CDR3 has 13 amino acids. V lost 9 bases to trimming and J lost 6 bases; unmatched junction nucleotides: 4. The CDR3, as DNA: TGTGCCAGCCGACAGGGGGCGCCCGGGGAGCTGTTTTTT. Residues: CASRQGAPGELFF.

This chain connects TRBV6-6 to TRBJ2-7; TRBD2 matches at 7 bases. Germline CDR1 and CDR2: MNHNY and SVGAGI (reference sequence). The CDR3 runs 15 residues. Trimming at V came to 6 bases and at J to 1 base, leaving 9 bases not matched to a gene. The CDR3, as DNA: TGTGCCAGCAGGACCCTGGGGGAGGGGTCCTACGAGCAGTACTTC. Encoded protein: CASRTLGEGSYEQYF.

The rearrangement links TRBV19 to TRBJ2-1; 10 nucleotides match TRBD1. V dropped 4 bases and J dropped 6; count of bases not matched to a gene: 6. The CDR3 runs to 15 residues. CDR1 is LNHDA, CDR2 SQIVND, per germline (reference sequence). The CDR3 DNA sequence: TGTGCCAGTAGTAGACGACAGGGGGCGGTCAATGAGCAGTTCTTC. Its protein product is CASSRRQGAVNEQFF.

This clone has a single count. The chain combines TRBV5-1 with TRBJ1-1; 10 nucleotides align to TRBD1. With V trimmed by 3 bases and J by 0 bases, 2 bases remained unmatched. CDR3 size: 15 residues. The V gene's germline CDR1 is SGHRS and CDR2 YFSETQ. The CDR3 DNA sequence: TGCGCCAGCAGCTCGACAGGGGGCATGAACACTGAAGCTTTCTTT. Its protein is CASSSTGGMNTEAFF.

The V gene is TRBV29-1, the J gene TRBJ1-1; D gene ambiguous. This CDR3 is built from 11 residues. V lost 4 bases to trimming and J lost 2 bases, with 5 bases between them. The V gene's germline CDR1 is SQVTM and CDR2 ANQGSEA. The CDR3 DNA reads as TGCAGCGTTGTCAGTAACACTGAAGCTTTCTTT. Translating gives CSVVSNTEAFF.

V usage is TRBV6-1 and J usage is TRBJ2-7; 9 nucleotides line up with TRBD2. This CDR3 comprises 15 residues. With V trimmed by 5 bases and J by 4 bases, 9 bases remained unmatched. The germline gives CDR1 MNHNS, CDR2 SASEGT. The CDR3 DNA is TGTGCCAGCAGTATGACTAGCGGATCGTCATACGAGCAGTACTTC. It yields the protein CASSMTSGSSYEQYF.

Here the CDR3 reads CATSRDRGNEQFF. The CDR3 DNA follows: TGTGCCACCAGCAGAGACAGGGGGAATGAGCAGTTCTTC. The chain employs TRBV15 and TRBJ2-1; 7 nucleotides match TRBD1. With V trimmed by 0 bases and J by 7 bases, 0 bases remained unmatched. This CDR3 spans 13 amino acids. Germline CDR1 reads LNHNV; CDR2 reads YYDKDF (reference sequence).

Turning to this clone: A junction end diverges from the germline sequence, so it may reflect a read error. CDR3 loop: CASSLTGSGELFF. CDR3 DNA sequence: TGTGCCAGCAGCCTAACAGGGTCCGGGGAGCTGTTTTTT. V and J are TRBV7-3 and TRBJ2-2; D may be TRBD1 (6 bases). The CDR3 is 13 amino acids. Germline CDR1 SGHTA, CDR2 FQGTGA.

The rearrangement joins TRBV21-1 to TRBJ2-7; whether TRBD1, the table's D call, matches the DNA was not checked. TRBV21-1 is described as a pseudogene. This CDR3 spans 15 amino acids. Here the CDR3 reads CASSNGDSPSYEQYF. CDR3 in DNA: TGTGCCAGCAGCAATGGGGACAGTCCCTCCTACGAGCAGTACTTC.

J is TRBJ1-2 and V is TRBV30; D may be TRBD1 (6 bases). The germline V gene encodes CDR1 GTSNPN and CDR2 SVGIG (reference sequence). The length of the CDR3 is 12 residues. Between the trimmed V and J ends, which lost 6 bases and 4 bases, there was a span of 12 bases. DNA of the CDR3: TGTGCCTGTGCCGGGGGCCCCTATGGCTACACCTTC. It codes for CACAGGPYGYTF.

V is TRBV28 and J is TRBJ2-7, with 9 bases lining up with TRBD2. CDR1 and CDR2 (germline): MDHEN, SYDVKM. This CDR3 spans 16 amino acids. Unmatched junction bases numbered 12, after V lost 3 bases and J lost 6 bases. DNA of the CDR3: TGTGCCAGCAGTTTCTGGAGTAGCGGGGGAACACTCGAGCAGTACTTC. This translates into CASSFWSSGGTLEQYF.

The rearrangement joins TRBV18 to TRBJ1-1; D gene uncertain. The CDR3 has 16 residues. Between the trimmed V and J ends, which lost 3 bases and 2 bases, there was a span of 16 bases. CDR1 KGHSH and CDR2 LQKENI come from the germline V gene. CDR3 coding DNA: TGTGCCAGCTCACCCACCTACCCCCCAGGAAACACTGAAGCTTTCTTT. It translates to CASSPTYPPGNTEAFF.

The J gene is TRBJ1-4, the V gene TRBV10-3, with D possibly TRBD1 on 6 matching bases. CDR1 and CDR2 from the germline V gene are ENHRY and SYGVKD. Deletions cut 8 bases from V and 7 bases from J, with 14 bases between. The CDR3 has 13 residues. The CDR3 region is CAIGGGSGEKLFF. In DNA form, the CDR3 reads TGTGCCATCGGAGGGGGAAGTGGTGAAAAACTGTTTTTT.

The CDR3, as DNA: TGTGCCAGTAGTATCGGACCTTACAATGAGCAGTTCTTC. Protein sequence: CASSIGPYNEQFF. The V call is TRBV19, the J call TRBJ2-1, with D hard to call. V lost 3 bases and J 4 bases, leaving 7 bases between the germline ends. This CDR3 is 13 amino acids long. Germline assignment: CDR1 LNHDA and CDR2 SQIVND (reference sequence).

The chain links TRBV30 to TRBJ2-1; perhaps TRBD2 as D (5 bases). Germline V lookup: CDR1 GTSNPN, CDR2 SVGIG (reference sequence). V lost 5 bases and J lost 10, with 18 bases in between. The CDR3 has 13 amino acids. CDR3 nucleotide sequence: TGTGCCTGGGGTGCGGCCACGGGGAGAGAGCAGTTCTTC. Protein: CAWGAATGREQFF.